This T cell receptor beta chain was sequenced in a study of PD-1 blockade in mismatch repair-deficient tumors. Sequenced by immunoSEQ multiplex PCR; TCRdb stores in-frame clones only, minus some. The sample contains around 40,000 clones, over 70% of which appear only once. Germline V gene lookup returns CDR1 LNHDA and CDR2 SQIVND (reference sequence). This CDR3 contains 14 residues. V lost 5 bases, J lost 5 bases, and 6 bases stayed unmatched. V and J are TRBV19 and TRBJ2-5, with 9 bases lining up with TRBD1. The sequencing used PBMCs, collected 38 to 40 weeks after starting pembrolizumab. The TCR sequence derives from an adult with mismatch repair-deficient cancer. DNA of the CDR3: TGTGCCAGTAGTGGCACAGGGGGCTATGAGACCCAGTACTTC. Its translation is CASSGTGGYETQYF.